These 29 T cell receptor beta chains share one sample of origin, sequenced in a study of blood T cell repertoires in COVID-19. The assay was immunoSEQ multiplex PCR, and TCRdb's table has in-frame clones only and misses some. The sample records hundreds of thousands of clones, around 88% being singletons. The sample was peripheral blood. Receptors were obtained from a woman in her thirties with COVID-19, enrolled during active disease.

V and J are TRBV11-1 and TRBJ2-5; a possible D gene is TRBD1 (5 bases). Germline CDR1 is SGHAT and CDR2 is FQDESV (reference sequence). The CDR3 is 15 amino acids. Between the trimmed V and J ends, which lost 5 bases and 5 bases, there was a span of 18 bases. The CDR3 loop reads CASSTLVGPGETQYF. In nucleotides, the CDR3 is TGTGCCAGCAGCACCCTAGTGGGGCCCGGGGAGACCCAGTACTTC. Variable domain in full (rest from reference TRBV11-1 and TRBJ2-5): EAEVAQSPRYKITEKSQAVAFWCDPISGHATLYWYRQILGQGPELLVQFQDESVVDDSQLPKDRFSAERLKGVDSTLKIQPAELGDSAMYLCASSTLVGPGETQYFGPGTRLLVL.

The V gene is TRBV6-5, the J gene TRBJ1-6; 7 positions match TRBD1. There are 13 residues in the CDR3. J lost 5 bases, V lost 8 bases, and 3 bases had no gene match. In germline, CDR1 is MNHEY, CDR2 SVGAGI. The CDR3 region has the DNA TGTGCCAGCCAGACAGGGAATAATTCACCCCTCCACTTT. This codes for CASQTGNNSPLHF.

CDR3 nucleotide sequence: TGTGCCATCAGTTCCGGACTAGCGGGAGGGGGCGATGAGCAGTTCTTC. Its protein is CAISSGLAGGGDEQFF. The rearrangement uses TRBV10-3 and TRBJ2-1; 15 bases map to TRBD2. The ends lost 5 bases at V and 8 bases at J; junction bases unmatched: 7. Germline V gene sequence: CDR1 ENHRY, CDR2 SYGVKD. The CDR3 length is 16 residues.

This chain connects TRBV6-5 to TRBJ2-1, with TRBD2 matching 7 bases. Germline V lookup: CDR1 MNHEY, CDR2 SVGAGI. V lost 5 bases to trimming and J lost 5 bases; unmatched junction nucleotides: 9. This CDR3 has 15 amino acids. The CDR3 DNA reads TGTGCCAGCAGTCATATGTCTAGCGGCAACAATGAGCAGTTCTTC. This translates into CASSHMSSGNNEQFF.

V usage is TRBV28 and J usage is TRBJ1-2, with TRBD1 matching over 8 bases. CDR1 and CDR2 from the germline V gene are MDHEN and SYDVKM. This CDR3 is 16 amino acids long. V lost 3 bases, J lost 8 bases, and 14 bases stayed unmatched. CDR3 coding DNA: TGTGCCAGCAGTTTGCAGGGGGCGTTTAGTTTAGGCGGCTACACCTTC. Translation: CASSLQGAFSLGGYTF.

The J gene is TRBJ2-7, the V gene TRBV6-6, with 7 bases matching TRBD1. CDR3 length equals 14 residues. V lost 8 bases to trimming and J lost 2 bases; unmatched junction nucleotides: 9. Germline values: CDR1 MNHNY, CDR2 SVGAGI (reference sequence). The CDR3, as DNA: TGTGCCAGCCTACAGGGGCCCGACCCCTACGAGCAGTACGTC. Encoded protein: CASLQGPDPYEQYV.

This rearrangement joins TRBV6-6 to TRBJ1-5; possibly TRBD1 for D (6 bases). The CDR3 loop spans 15 amino acids. Germline CDR1 MNHNY, CDR2 SVGAGI (reference sequence). V lost 3 bases and J lost 3, with 12 bases in between. The CDR3 is CASSYTGQINQPQHF. The CDR3 DNA reads TGTGCCAGCAGTTATACGGGACAAATCAATCAGCCCCAGCATTTT.

For the CDR3, the DNA is TGCGCCAGCAGCTCGTACCTAGCGGGAGACGGGGATACGCAGTATTTT. This codes for CASSSYLAGDGDTQYF. The rearrangement uses TRBV5-1 and TRBJ2-3, with 10 bases lining up with TRBD2. V shed 3 bases and J 6 bases; nucleotides not matched to a gene: 10. Germline V gene data show CDR1 as SGHRS and CDR2 as YFSETQ. The CDR3 extends over 16 amino acids.

DNA for the CDR3: TGTGCCAGCAGTCCGTCCGGGACAGGGTTTAACTATGGCTACACCTTC. Its translation is CASSPSGTGFNYGYTF. V is TRBV27 and J is TRBJ1-2; 9 nucleotides match TRBD1. This CDR3 is 16 amino acids long. Germline CDR1 and CDR2: MNHEY and SMNVEV (reference sequence). The trim removed 5 bases at V and 1 base at J, leaving 8 bases unmatched.

This chain connects TRBV3-1 (or the pseudogene TRBV3-2) to TRBJ2-1, with 16 bases matching TRBD2. CDR3 length: 20 residues. Germline V gives CDR1 LGHDT, CDR2 YNNKEL (reference sequence). After removal of 0 bases from V and 2 bases from J, the junction contained 7 bases not matched to a gene. The CDR3 here is CASSQDLPGTSGGAYNEQFF. The DNA of the CDR3 is TGTGCCAGCAGCCAAGACCTCCCCGGGACTAGCGGGGGGGCCTACAATGAGCAGTTCTTC.

This clone was observed a single time. The J gene is TRBJ1-4, the V gene TRBV19, with 10 bases that match TRBD1. With V trimmed by 1 base and J by 8 bases, 7 bases remained unmatched. Germline CDR1 and CDR2: LNHDA and SQIVND (reference sequence). The CDR3 has 16 amino acids. The CDR3 protein is CASSIGTGGGKEKLFF. Written as DNA, the CDR3 is TGTGCCAGTAGTATAGGGACAGGGGGTGGAAAGGAAAAACTGTTTTTT.

This clone showed up many times. The chain combines TRBV6-2 or TRBV6-3 with TRBJ2-3; D is unresolved. The V end was cut by 6 bases, the J end by 0 bases, with 16 bases between. CDR1 is MNHEY, CDR2 SVGEGT, per germline. The CDR3 loop spans 16 amino acids. In DNA form, the CDR3 reads TGTGCCAGCAGCCGCATTAGCCGACTTAGCACAGATACGCAGTATTTT. Translated, it gives CASSRISRLSTDTQYF.

The table lists this clone with a count of one. This chain joins TRBV11-2 and TRBJ1-1; D is ambiguous. Germline loops: CDR1 SGHAT, CDR2 FQNNGV. The CDR3 sequence is 14 residues long. V shed 5 bases and J shed 1 base, with 11 bases lying between them. CDR3 in amino acids: CASSTDRENTEAFF. In DNA form, the CDR3 reads TGTGCCAGCAGCACCGACCGGGAGAACACTGAAGCTTTCTTT.

In DNA form, the CDR3 reads TGTGCCAGCAGCTTGGGGCAGTCTTCCTATGGCTACACCTTC. Protein sequence: CASSLGQSSYGYTF. The chain links TRBV5-6 to TRBJ1-2, with D unclear. CDR1 SGHDT and CDR2 YYEEEE come from the germline V gene. V was trimmed by 0 bases and J by 4 bases, leaving 10 bases between them. CDR3 size: 14 residues.

The V gene is TRBV6-5, the J gene TRBJ1-2, with D unclear. The CDR3 totals 15 residues. The V end lost 6 bases, the J end lost 3 bases, and 17 bases lay between the germline ends. CDR1 and CDR2 (germline): MNHEY, SVGAGI. For the CDR3, the DNA is TGTGCCAGCAGCCCGTGGGCCCAGGAAGACTATGGCTACACCTTC. Translation gives CASSPWAQEDYGYTF.

The chain combines TRBV24-1 with TRBJ1-1; D is ambiguous. The CDR3 sequence is 13 residues long. The germline V and J ends were trimmed by 9 bases and 4 bases, with 14 bases remaining between them. Germline V gives CDR1 KGHDR, CDR2 SFDVKD. For the CDR3, the DNA is TGTGCCACCCGTCACGGGGTGGGCACTGAAGCTTTCTTT. Its translation: CATRHGVGTEAFF.

J is TRBJ2-4 and V is TRBV20-1; tentatively, D is TRBD2 (6 bases). Germline V gene sequence: CDR1 DFQATT, CDR2 SNEGSKA (reference sequence). Between the trimmed V and J ends, which lost 5 bases and 12 bases, there was a span of 14 bases. This CDR3 has 11 residues. CDR3 sequence: CSAVAGTRQYF. DNA for the CDR3: TGCAGTGCTGTCGCCGGGACTCGTCAGTACTTC.

The chain uses TRBV5-5 and TRBJ2-7, with D perhaps TRBD2 (5 bases). Germline CDR1 SGHKS, CDR2 YYEKEE (reference sequence). Trimming took off 1 base at V and 1 base at J, with 9 bases between the two ends. This CDR3 region has 14 residues. The CDR3 DNA sequence: TGTGCCAGCAGCTTGAACAGCGGATCCTACGAGCAGTACTTC. It codes for CASSLNSGSYEQYF.

The V and J genes are TRBV27 and TRBJ2-2; 8 bases are a match to TRBD1. The CDR3 is 14 residues long. The germline CDR1 and CDR2 sequences are MNHEY and SMNVEV (reference sequence). V was pared by 3 bases and J by 6 bases, with 3 bases of the junction left unmatched. The CDR3 spells CASSFQGAAGELFF. Here the CDR3 DNA reads TGTGCCAGCAGTTTCCAGGGGGCGGCCGGGGAGCTGTTTTTT.

The rearrangement joins TRBV5-1 to TRBJ2-7, with 10 bases that match TRBD2. Germline V gene lookup returns CDR1 SGHRS and CDR2 YFSETQ. V shed 6 bases, J shed 5 bases, and the junction held 11 bases outside the gene matches. This CDR3 comprises 15 residues. The DNA for the CDR3 is TGCGCCAGCACAGAAACGGGACTAGCGACCCACGAGCAGTACTTC. This sequence encodes CASTETGLATHEQYF. Filled out from reference TRBV5-1 and TRBJ2-7, the complete variable domain reads KAGVTQTPRYLIKTRGQQVTLSCSPISGHRSVSWYQQTPGQGLQFLFEYFSETQRNKGNFPGRFSGRQFSNSRSEMNVSTLELGDSALYLCASTETGLATHEQYFGPGTRLTVT.

The chain couples TRBV29-1 to TRBJ1-3, with D hard to call. V was pared by 4 bases and J by 2 bases, with 6 bases between. In germline, CDR1 is SQVTM, CDR2 ANQGSEA. The CDR3 is 12 residues long. The CDR3: CSVAEAGNTIYF. The DNA of the CDR3 is TGCAGCGTTGCTGAGGCTGGAAACACCATATATTTT.

J is TRBJ1-3 and V is TRBV6-2 or TRBV6-3; TRBD1 is a possible D gene (6 bases). CDR1 MNHEY and CDR2 SVGEGT come from the germline V gene. The CDR3 runs 15 residues. V was clipped by 6 bases and J by 0 bases, with 12 bases between them. CDR3 residues: CASSLGHISGNTIYF. Here the CDR3 DNA reads TGTGCCAGCAGCCTGGGACACATCTCTGGAAACACCATATATTTT.

The J gene is TRBJ2-3, the V gene TRBV5-1; D possibly corresponds to TRBD2 (6 bases). V dropped 1 base and J dropped 3 bases, with 18 bases sitting between them. Germline CDR1 SGHRS, CDR2 YFSETQ. There are 17 residues in the CDR3. DNA of the CDR3: TGCGCCAGCAGCTTGCCGGCGGGAATGGGGGTAACAGATACGCAGTATTTT. Protein product: CASSLPAGMGVTDTQYF.

The chain joins TRBV6-5 to TRBJ1-6; D is possibly TRBD1 (6 bases). V was shortened by 2 bases and J by 8 bases, with 13 bases between the two germline ends. This CDR3 contains 15 residues. The germline gives CDR1 MNHEY, CDR2 SVGAGI. The CDR3 is CASSYAAGVDSPLHF. Here the CDR3 DNA reads TGTGCCAGCAGTTACGCGGCAGGGGTGGATTCACCCCTCCACTTT.

The chain recombines TRBV4-2 with TRBJ1-4, with TRBD1 as a possible D gene (6 bases). Trimming removed 4 bases from V and 6 bases from J, with 24 bases in between. The CDR3 contains 18 residues. CDR1 LGHNA and CDR2 YNFKEQ come from the germline V gene. CDR3 protein: CASSPRPPRTAGDEKLFF. The DNA for the CDR3 is TGTGCCAGCAGCCCTAGGCCCCCTCGGACGGCAGGGGATGAAAAACTGTTTTTT.

The V call is TRBV4-2, the J call TRBJ2-3; 7 nucleotides agree with TRBD2. The germline V gene has CDR1 LGHNA and CDR2 YNFKEQ. The ends lost 0 bases at V and 0 bases at J; junction bases unmatched: 3. The CDR3 spans 16 residues. The CDR3 spells CASSQEASGSTDTQYF. The CDR3 coding sequence is TGTGCCAGCAGCCAAGAGGCTAGCGGAAGCACAGATACGCAGTATTTT.

The chain joins TRBV19 to TRBJ1-1, with no clear D. CDR1 is LNHDA, CDR2 SQIVND, per germline (reference sequence). This CDR3 has 13 residues. V was trimmed by 3 bases and J by 8 bases, leaving 13 bases between them. This CDR3 is CASSIPAGVEAFF. CDR3 nucleotide sequence: TGTGCCAGTAGTATCCCTGCAGGCGTGGAAGCTTTCTTT.

This clone turned up a few times. This chain links TRBV5-4 with TRBJ2-7; TRBD2 is a possible D gene (5 bases). The CDR3 is 15 residues long. Deletions cut 2 bases from V and 7 bases from J, with 19 bases between. Germline CDR1 reads SGHNT; CDR2 reads YYREEE (reference sequence). The CDR3 sequence: CASSFSGLDVVEQYV. Written as DNA, the CDR3 is TGTGCCAGCAGCTTTTCAGGACTGGACGTTGTGGAGCAGTACGTC.

J is TRBJ1-5 and V is TRBV21-1. TRBV21-1 is a pseudogene. CDR3 size: 14 residues. CDR3 sequence: CASGNGGMNQPQHF. Here the CDR3 DNA reads TGTGCCAGCGGAAATGGGGGGATGAATCAGCCCCAGCATTTT.